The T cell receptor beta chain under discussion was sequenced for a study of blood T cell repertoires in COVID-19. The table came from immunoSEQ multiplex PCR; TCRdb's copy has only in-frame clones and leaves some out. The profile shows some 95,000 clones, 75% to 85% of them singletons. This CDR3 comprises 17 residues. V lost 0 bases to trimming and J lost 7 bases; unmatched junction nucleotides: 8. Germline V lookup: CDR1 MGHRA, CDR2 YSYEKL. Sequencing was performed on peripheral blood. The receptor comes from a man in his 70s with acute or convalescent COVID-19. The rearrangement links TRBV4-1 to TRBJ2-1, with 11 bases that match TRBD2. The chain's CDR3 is CASSQDRLAGGENEQFF. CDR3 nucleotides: TGCGCCAGCAGCCAAGATCGCCTAGCGGGAGGTGAGAATGAGCAGTTCTTC.